What follows are 28 T cell receptor beta chains derived from one specimen sequenced in a study of T cells in Graves' hyperthyroidism and ophthalmopathy. Amplification targeted TCR beta CDR3 regions from RNA transcripts. TCR CDR3 underwent first-round RT-PCR with the HTBI primer set. MiXCR, run by TCRdb on the multiplex PCR reads, gives a single entry per CDR3 protein. The profile shows 600,000 to 650,000 distinct CDR3 sequences, about 17% of them singletons. Sequencing used blood. Receptors originate from a woman in her thirties with Graves' hyperthyroidism.

This clonotype was seen at least ten times. The chain combines TRBV13 with TRBJ1-1; D call uncertain. V was shortened by 1 base and J by 3 bases, with 9 bases between the two germline ends. The length of the CDR3 is 14 residues. Germline V lookup: CDR1 PRHDT, CDR2 FYEKMQ (reference sequence). The chain's CDR3 is CASSLENQHTEAFF. The CDR3 coding sequence is TGTGCCAGCAGCTTAGAGAACCAGCACACTGAAGCTTTCTTT.

This clonotype turned up a few times. The chain employs TRBV6-1 and TRBJ1-4; 8 bases line up with TRBD1. CDR3 length: 15 residues. Trimming took 7 bases from V and 4 from J; bases not matched to a gene: 8. Looked up from germline, CDR1 is MNHNS and CDR2 is SASEGT. Written as DNA, the CDR3 is TGTGCCAGCAACCTCGGACAGGGACATAATGAAAAACTGTTTTTT. This sequence encodes CASNLGQGHNEKLFF.

V and J are TRBV29-1 and TRBJ1-2; D is unresolved. V was clipped by 8 bases and J by 3 bases, with 16 bases between them. Germline loops: CDR1 SQVTM, CDR2 ANQGSEA. The CDR3 is made up of 13 amino acids. This chain's CDR3 is CSPTPNRYYGYTF. The CDR3 region has the DNA TGCAGCCCTACACCTAACCGATACTATGGCTACACCTTC.

This clonotype was detected many times. The chain couples TRBV12-3 or TRBV12-4 to TRBJ2-5; TRBD2 matches 7 bases. This CDR3 has 13 residues. The ends lost 4 bases at V and 5 bases at J; junction bases unmatched: 4. Here the CDR3 reads CASSSGGMETQYF. The CDR3 DNA follows: TGTGCCAGCAGTTCGGGGGGAATGGAGACCCAGTACTTC.

This clonotype has at least ten counts. The chain links TRBV5-8 to TRBJ1-6; 7 nucleotides align to TRBD1. The CDR3 extends over 15 amino acids. V gave up 3 bases and J gave up 4 bases; unmatched junction bases: 4. Germline lookup yields CDR1 SGHTS and CDR2 YDEGEE. The CDR3 DNA reads as TGTGCCAGCAGCTACGCAGGGGGTTATAATTCACCCCTCCACTTT. Amino acid sequence: CASSYAGGYNSPLHF.

V is TRBV3-1 and J is TRBJ2-2; possible D gene TRBD2, 6 bases. CDR1 and CDR2 from the germline V gene are LGHDT and YNNKEL (reference sequence). The CDR3 runs to 15 residues. Trimming removed 0 bases at V and 7 bases at J, with 12 bases between. CDR3 sequence (DNA): TGTGCCAGCAGCCAAGAACCAGCGGGTGGCGGGGAGCTGTTTTTT. It specifies CASSQEPAGGGELFF.

The sample holds a few counts of this clonotype. V and J are TRBV19 and TRBJ2-2; TRBD2 matches at 10 bases. The ends lost 1 base at V and 3 bases at J; junction bases unmatched: 5. Germline V lookup: CDR1 LNHDA, CDR2 SQIVND (reference sequence). The CDR3 runs to 17 residues. CDR3 protein: CASSIGTSGTDTGELFF. The CDR3 DNA follows: TGTGCCAGTAGTATAGGAACTAGCGGGACTGACACCGGGGAGCTGTTTTTT.

The rearrangement uses TRBV7-3 and TRBJ2-3; 8 nucleotides line up with TRBD1. With V trimmed by 5 bases and J by 0 bases, 10 bases remained unmatched. There are 17 residues in the CDR3. In germline, CDR1 is SGHTA, CDR2 FQGTGA. The CDR3 sequence is CASSAGRTGLSTDTQYF. CDR3 in DNA: TGTGCCAGCAGCGCCGGACGGACAGGGCTTAGCACAGATACGCAGTATTTT. Full variable domain (rest looked up from reference TRBV7-3 and TRBJ2-3): GAGVSQTPSNKVTEKGKYVELRCDPISGHTALYWYRQSLGQGPEFLIYFQGTGAADDSGLPNDRFFAVRPEGSVSTLKIQRTERGDSAVYLCASSAGRTGLSTDTQYFGPGTRLTVL.

The J gene is TRBJ2-1, the V gene TRBV11-2, with TRBD1 matching over 8 bases. The germline CDR1 and CDR2 sequences are SGHAT and FQNNGV. This CDR3 is built from 19 residues. Losses at the gene ends were 1 base for V and 8 bases for J; bases not matched to a gene: 19. As DNA, the CDR3 is TGTGCCAGCAGCTTAGGAGGGGTCATTGACAGGGGTTTGAGGGATGAGCAGTTCTTC. Translation gives CASSLGGVIDRGLRDEQFF.

The rearrangement uses TRBV25-1 and TRBJ2-3, with 8 bases lining up with TRBD2. This CDR3 contains 16 residues. Trimming removed 2 bases from V and 6 bases from J; junction bases left unmatched: 10. Germline loops: CDR1 MGHDK, CDR2 SYGVNS. Here the CDR3 DNA reads TGTGCCAGCAGTGAAAGGACGGGAGGGCCGTTGGATACGCAGTATTTT. Its protein product is CASSERTGGPLDTQYF. The whole variable domain, filled in from reference TRBV25-1 and TRBJ2-3, reads EADIYQTPRYLVIGTGKKITLECSQTMGHDKMYWYQQDPGMELHLIHYSYGVNSTEKGDLSSESTVSRIRTEHFPLTLESARPSHTSQYLCASSERTGGPLDTQYFGPGTRLTVL.

The sample holds a few counts of this clonotype. This rearrangement joins TRBV7-3 to TRBJ2-2; tentative D call: TRBD2 (6 bases). This CDR3 spans 13 amino acids. Trimming took off 8 bases at V and 3 bases at J, with 10 bases between the two ends. CDR1 is SGHTA and CDR2 is FQGTGA in the germline V gene. The CDR3 region is CASRGSYTGELFF. For the CDR3, the DNA is TGTGCCAGCCGGGGGAGTTACACCGGGGAGCTGTTTTTT.

This clonotype has just a few counts. The chain has TRBV12-3 or TRBV12-4 and TRBJ2-1; the match to TRBD2 covers 10 bases. This CDR3 contains 17 residues. With 1 base clipped from V and 8 bases from J, the junction kept 11 bases outside the gene matches. Written as DNA, the CDR3 is TGTGCCAGCAGTTTAGTAGGGCTAGCGGGAGTCGGCTATGAGCAGTTCTTC. Translated: CASSLVGLAGVGYEQFF.

This chain links TRBV29-1 with TRBJ2-1; 12 nucleotides match TRBD2. The ends lost 3 bases at V and 5 bases at J; junction bases unmatched: 5. Germline lookup yields CDR1 SQVTM and CDR2 ANQGSEA. The CDR3 runs to 15 residues. CDR3 nucleotides: TGCAGCGTTGATGGACTAGCGGGAATCAACAATGAGCAGTTCTTC. Translated: CSVDGLAGINNEQFF.

This clonotype appeared many times. This chain links TRBV15 with TRBJ1-2; D is unclear. This CDR3 comprises 13 residues. Germline V gene data show CDR1 as LNHNV and CDR2 as YYDKDF (reference sequence). V shed 1 base and J shed 8 bases, with 11 bases lying between them. This CDR3 is CATSRGLGEGYTF. The CDR3 DNA is TGTGCCACCAGCAGAGGCCTTGGGGAGGGCTACACCTTC.

This rearrangement joins TRBV7-2 to TRBJ1-3, with 7 bases aligning to TRBD1. CDR3 size: 16 residues. In germline, CDR1 is SGHTA, CDR2 FQGNSA. The J segment lost 4 bases and the V segment lost 2 bases, leaving 8 bases of the junction unmatched. The chain's CDR3 is CASSLQGGDYGNTIYF. For the CDR3, the DNA is TGTGCCAGCAGCTTACAGGGGGGGGATTACGGAAACACCATATATTTT.

This clonotype was observed at least ten times. The chain joins TRBV27 to TRBJ2-7, with a weak D call TRBD2 (5 bases). CDR3 size: 14 residues. Germline V gene data show CDR1 as MNHEY and CDR2 as SMNVEV (reference sequence). V lost 3 bases, J lost 4 bases, and 13 bases lay in between. The CDR3 sequence is CASSLSGREYEQYF. The CDR3 DNA reads TGTGCCAGCAGTTTGTCAGGTCGGGAATACGAGCAGTACTTC.

This clonotype was detected ten times or more. The J gene is TRBJ2-1, the V gene TRBV20-1, with 10 bases lining up with TRBD2. This CDR3 is built from 15 residues. The germline gives CDR1 DFQATT, CDR2 SNEGSKA (reference sequence). The trim removed 3 bases at V and 7 bases at J, leaving 9 bases unmatched. CDR3 region: CSARSSGRADNEQFF. DNA for the CDR3: TGCAGTGCTAGGTCCAGCGGGAGGGCCGATAATGAGCAGTTCTTC.

Remarks on this clonotype: A much more abundant neighbour one base away suggests this may be a read error. The CDR3 carries no conserved terminal phenylalanine or tryptophan, so it likely arises from a read error. The CDR3 here is CASSPPRVMNTEAFS. The CDR3 DNA reads TGTGCCAGCTCACCACCCAGGGTCATGAACACTGAAGCTTTCTCT. The genes are TRBV18 and TRBJ1-1, with a weak D call TRBD1 (5 bases). From germline, CDR1 is KGHSH and CDR2 LQKENI. The CDR3 covers 15 residues. Deletions cut 0 bases from V and 0 bases from J, with 8 bases between.

This chain links TRBV6-1 with TRBJ2-1, with D maybe TRBD2 (6 bases). CDR1 is MNHNS, CDR2 SASEGT, per germline. This CDR3 has 16 amino acids. Trimming took 8 bases from V and 6 from J, leaving 23 bases between them. The CDR3 protein is CASPRSGEDLSNEQFF. In nucleotides, the CDR3 is TGTGCCAGCCCCCGGTCGGGGGAGGATCTAAGCAATGAGCAGTTCTTC.

This clonotype showed up many times. The rearrangement uses TRBV2 and TRBJ2-3; 7 bases fit TRBD2. The CDR3 consists of 15 residues. Germline trimming cut 6 bases from V and 2 bases from J; bases unmatched to any gene: 8. Germline CDR1 SNHLY, CDR2 FYNNEI. The DNA of the CDR3 is TGTGCCAGCAGCTACCTAGGGACTAACACAGATACGCAGTATTTT. Amino acid sequence: CASSYLGTNTDTQYF.

Notes on this clonotype: Compared with germline, one end of the junction differs, possibly owing to a read error. V is TRBV20-1 and J is TRBJ2-5; D gene unclear. Germline assignment: CDR1 DFQATT and CDR2 SNEGSKA (reference sequence). This CDR3 spans 13 amino acids. The CDR3 coding sequence is TGCAGTGTCGAAGGCCGCCTCCAAGAGACCCAGTGCTTC. This sequence encodes CSVEGRLQETQCF.

In this sample, this clonotype turned up many times. Its ends do not fully match the called genes, so a read error is possible. The J gene is TRBJ2-7, the V gene TRBV7-7, with TRBD1 identical over 7 bases. Germline V gene data show CDR1 as SSHAT and CDR2 as FNYEAQ (reference sequence). The CDR3 length is 15 residues. The CDR3 spells CASSPSTGPHYEQYF. CDR3 coding DNA: TGTGCTAGCAGCCCCTCGACAGGGCCGCACTACGAGCAGTACTTC.

The chain combines TRBV12-5 with TRBJ1-2; D uncertain. CDR1 and CDR2 (germline): LGHNT, FRNRAP. Trimming removed 0 bases at V and 4 bases at J, with 6 bases between. There are 13 residues in the CDR3. The CDR3 nucleotides are TGTGCTAGTGGTTTGGTACGAGCCTATGGCTACACCTTC. Translation gives CASGLVRAYGYTF.

This clonotype was detected many times. V usage is TRBV30 and J usage is TRBJ2-7; D not resolved. CDR1 is GTSNPN, CDR2 SVGIG, per germline (reference sequence). The CDR3 spans 14 residues. V lost 0 bases, J lost 2 bases, and 11 bases lay in between. DNA of the CDR3: TGTGCCTGGAGTGTATCAGGTACCCCCTACGAGCAGTACTTC. This sequence encodes CAWSVSGTPYEQYF. The entire variable domain, with the rest obtained from reference TRBV30 and TRBJ2-7, is as follows: SQTIHQWPATLVQPVGSPLSLECTVEGTSNPNLYWYRQAAGRGLQLLFYSVGIGQISSEVPQNLSASRPQDRQFILSSKKLLLSDSGFYLCAWSVSGTPYEQYFGPGTRLTVT.

In its sample, this clonotype was seen many times. The chain recombines TRBV30 with TRBJ1-6; D may be TRBD1 (6 bases). Germline V CDR1 and CDR2: GTSNPN, SVGIG (reference sequence). V lost 5 bases to trimming and J lost 6 bases, with 14 bases between them. The CDR3 extends over 14 amino acids. CDR3 DNA: TGTGCCTGGGACACAGGGCACGGTAATTCACCCCTCCACTTT. This codes for CAWDTGHGNSPLHF.

This clonotype was counted between two and nine times. The genes are TRBV19 and TRBJ2-1; D gene ambiguous. This CDR3 contains 15 residues. Germline CDR1 LNHDA, CDR2 SQIVND (reference sequence). The V gene lost 6 bases and the J gene lost 8 bases, with 20 bases spanning the gap. Here the CDR3 reads CASSPYRDLGHEQFF. CDR3 coding DNA: TGTGCCAGTAGCCCTTATCGAGATTTAGGCCATGAGCAGTTCTTC.

This clonotype was seen at least ten times. The chain couples TRBV28 to TRBJ2-7; no clear D gene. V lost 6 bases and J 1 base, leaving 7 bases between the germline ends. Germline V CDR1 and CDR2: MDHEN, SYDVKM. CDR3 length: 12 amino acids. This CDR3 is CASRSFSYEQYF. The CDR3 DNA is TGTGCCAGCAGAAGTTTTTCCTACGAGCAGTACTTC.

This clonotype was seen many times. This chain connects TRBV28 to TRBJ2-1, with 11 bases matching TRBD2. The CDR3 has 13 amino acids. The germline V gene has CDR1 MDHEN and CDR2 SYDVKM. Trimming cost V 9 bases and J 5 bases; bases outside gene matches: 3. This chain's CDR3 is CASLAGGNNEQFF. The DNA of the CDR3 is TGTGCCAGTCTAGCGGGAGGAAACAATGAGCAGTTCTTC.